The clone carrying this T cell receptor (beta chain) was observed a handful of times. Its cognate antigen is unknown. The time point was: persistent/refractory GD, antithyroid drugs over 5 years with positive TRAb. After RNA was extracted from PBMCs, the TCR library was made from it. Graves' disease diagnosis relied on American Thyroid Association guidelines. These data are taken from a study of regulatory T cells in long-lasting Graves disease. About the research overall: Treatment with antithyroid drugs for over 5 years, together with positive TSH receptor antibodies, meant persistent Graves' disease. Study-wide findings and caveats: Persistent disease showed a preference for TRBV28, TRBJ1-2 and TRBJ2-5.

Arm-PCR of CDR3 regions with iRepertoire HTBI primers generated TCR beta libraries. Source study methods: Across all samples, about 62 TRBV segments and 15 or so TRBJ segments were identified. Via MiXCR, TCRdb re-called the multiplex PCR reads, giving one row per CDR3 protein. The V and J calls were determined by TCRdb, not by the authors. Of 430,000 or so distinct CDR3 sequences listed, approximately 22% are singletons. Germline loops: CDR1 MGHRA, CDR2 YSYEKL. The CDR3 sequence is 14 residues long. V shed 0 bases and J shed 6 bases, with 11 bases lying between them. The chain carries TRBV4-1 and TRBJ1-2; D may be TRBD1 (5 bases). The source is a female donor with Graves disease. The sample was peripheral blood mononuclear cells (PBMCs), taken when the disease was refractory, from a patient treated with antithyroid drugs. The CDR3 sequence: CASSQDLGGDGYTF. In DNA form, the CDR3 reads TGCGCCAGCAGCCAAGATTTGGGGGGGGATGGCTACACCTTC.